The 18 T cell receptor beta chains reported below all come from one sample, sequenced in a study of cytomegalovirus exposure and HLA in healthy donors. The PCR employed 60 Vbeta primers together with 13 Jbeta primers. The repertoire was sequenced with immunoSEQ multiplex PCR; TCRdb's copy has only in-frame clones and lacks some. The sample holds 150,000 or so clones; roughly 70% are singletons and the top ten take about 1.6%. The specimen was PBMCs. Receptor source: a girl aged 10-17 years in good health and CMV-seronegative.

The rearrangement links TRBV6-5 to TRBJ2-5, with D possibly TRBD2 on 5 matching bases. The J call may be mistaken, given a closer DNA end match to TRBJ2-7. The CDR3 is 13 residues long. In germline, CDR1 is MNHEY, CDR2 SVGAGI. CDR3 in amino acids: CASSPPTTYEQYF. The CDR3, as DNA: TGTGCCAGCAGCCCACCGACTACCTACGAGCAGTACTTC.

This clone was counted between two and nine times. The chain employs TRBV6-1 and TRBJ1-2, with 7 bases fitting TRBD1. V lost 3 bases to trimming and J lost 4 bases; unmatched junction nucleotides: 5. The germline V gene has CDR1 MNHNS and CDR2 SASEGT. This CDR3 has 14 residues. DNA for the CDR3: TGTGCCAGCAGTGAGGCTACAGGGGCCTATGGCTACACCTTC. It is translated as CASSEATGAYGYTF.

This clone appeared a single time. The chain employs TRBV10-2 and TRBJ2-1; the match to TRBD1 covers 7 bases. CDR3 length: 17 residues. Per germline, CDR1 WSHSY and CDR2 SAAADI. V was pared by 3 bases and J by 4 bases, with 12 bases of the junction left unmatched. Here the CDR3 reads CASSERPRDRIYNEQFF. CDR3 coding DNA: TGCGCCAGCAGTGAACGCCCCCGGGACAGAATTTACAATGAGCAGTTCTTC.

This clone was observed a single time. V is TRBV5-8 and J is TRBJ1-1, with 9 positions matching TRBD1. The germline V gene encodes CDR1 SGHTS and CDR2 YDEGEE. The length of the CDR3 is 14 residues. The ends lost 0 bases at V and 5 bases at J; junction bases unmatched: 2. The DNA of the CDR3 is TGTGCCAGCAGCTTGGAGGGACAGGGAACTGAAGCTTTCTTT. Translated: CASSLEGQGTEAFF.

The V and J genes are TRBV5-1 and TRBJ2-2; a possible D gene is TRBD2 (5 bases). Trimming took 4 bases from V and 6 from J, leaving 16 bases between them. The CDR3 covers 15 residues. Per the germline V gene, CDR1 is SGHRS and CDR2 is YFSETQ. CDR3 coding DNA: TGCGCCAGCAGCCGGGATGCGGGTTTAGCCGGGGAGCTGTTTTTT. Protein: CASSRDAGLAGELFF.

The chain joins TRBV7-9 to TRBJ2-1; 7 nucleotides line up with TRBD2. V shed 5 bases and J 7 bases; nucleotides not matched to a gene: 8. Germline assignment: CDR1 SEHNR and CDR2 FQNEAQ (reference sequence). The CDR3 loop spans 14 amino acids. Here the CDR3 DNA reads TGTGCCAGCAGCATGAAGACTAGCAGGAATGAGCAGTTCTTC. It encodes CASSMKTSRNEQFF.

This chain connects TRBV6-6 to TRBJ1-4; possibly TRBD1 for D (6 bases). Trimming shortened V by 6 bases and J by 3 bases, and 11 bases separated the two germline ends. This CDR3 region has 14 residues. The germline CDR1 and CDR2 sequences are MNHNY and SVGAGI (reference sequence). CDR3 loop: CASSQGSANEKLFF. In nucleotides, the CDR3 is TGTGCCAGCAGCCAGGGGTCAGCTAATGAAAAACTGTTTTTT.

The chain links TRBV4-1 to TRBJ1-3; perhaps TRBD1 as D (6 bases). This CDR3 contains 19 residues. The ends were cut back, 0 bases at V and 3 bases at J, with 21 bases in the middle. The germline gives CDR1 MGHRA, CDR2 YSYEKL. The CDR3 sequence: CASSQDLGGRGGFGNTIYF. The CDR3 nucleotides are TGCGCCAGCAGCCAAGATCTAGGCGGCAGAGGGGGTTTTGGAAACACCATATATTTT.

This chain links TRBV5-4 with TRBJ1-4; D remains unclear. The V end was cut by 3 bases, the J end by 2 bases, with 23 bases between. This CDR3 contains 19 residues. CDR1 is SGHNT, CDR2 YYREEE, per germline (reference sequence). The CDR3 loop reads CASSSSSIGLRRTNEKLFF. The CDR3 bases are TGTGCCAGCAGCTCGTCCTCGATTGGTCTGAGGAGGACTAATGAAAAACTGTTTTTT.

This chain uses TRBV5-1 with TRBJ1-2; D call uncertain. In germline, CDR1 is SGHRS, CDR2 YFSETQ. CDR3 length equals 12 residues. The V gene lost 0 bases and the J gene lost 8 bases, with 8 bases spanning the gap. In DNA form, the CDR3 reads TGCGCCAGCAGCTTGGACGGAGACGGCTACACCTTC. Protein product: CASSLDGDGYTF.

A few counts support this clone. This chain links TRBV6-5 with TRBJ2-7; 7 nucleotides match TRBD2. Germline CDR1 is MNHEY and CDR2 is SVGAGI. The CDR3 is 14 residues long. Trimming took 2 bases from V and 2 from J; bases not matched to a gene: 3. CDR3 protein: CASSYTSETYEQYF. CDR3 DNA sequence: TGTGCCAGCAGTTACACTAGCGAAACCTACGAGCAGTACTTC.

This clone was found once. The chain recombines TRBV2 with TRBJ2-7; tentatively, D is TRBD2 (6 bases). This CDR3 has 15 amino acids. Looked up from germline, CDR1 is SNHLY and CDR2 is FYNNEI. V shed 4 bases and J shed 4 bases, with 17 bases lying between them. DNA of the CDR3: TGTGCCAGCAGTGTGGGGGACTCGGAATTTTACGAGCAGTACTTC. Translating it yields CASSVGDSEFYEQYF.

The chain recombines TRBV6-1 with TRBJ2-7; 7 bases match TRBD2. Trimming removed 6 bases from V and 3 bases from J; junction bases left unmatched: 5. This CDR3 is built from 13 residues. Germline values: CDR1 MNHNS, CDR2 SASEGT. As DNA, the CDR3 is TGTGCCAGCAGGGGGGGGACGGACTACGAGCAGTACTTC. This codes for CASRGGTDYEQYF.

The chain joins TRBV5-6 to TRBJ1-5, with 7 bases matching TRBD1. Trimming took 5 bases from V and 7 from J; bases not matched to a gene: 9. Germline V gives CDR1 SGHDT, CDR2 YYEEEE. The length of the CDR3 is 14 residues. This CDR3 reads CASSSSAGGQPQHF. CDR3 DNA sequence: TGTGCCAGCAGTTCCTCAGCAGGGGGGCAGCCCCAGCATTTT.

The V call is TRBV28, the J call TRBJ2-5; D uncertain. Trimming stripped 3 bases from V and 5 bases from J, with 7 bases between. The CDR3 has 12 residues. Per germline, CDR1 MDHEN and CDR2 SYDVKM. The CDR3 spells CASSFQEETQYF. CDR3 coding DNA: TGTGCCAGCAGTTTCCAAGAGGAGACCCAGTACTTC.

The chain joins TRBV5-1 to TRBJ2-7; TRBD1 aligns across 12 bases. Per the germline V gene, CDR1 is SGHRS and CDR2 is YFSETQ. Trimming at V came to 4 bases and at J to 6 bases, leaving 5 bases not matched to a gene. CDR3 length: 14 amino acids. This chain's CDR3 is CASSMGQGASEQYF. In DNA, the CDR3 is TGCGCCAGCAGCATGGGACAGGGGGCTAGCGAGCAGTACTTC.

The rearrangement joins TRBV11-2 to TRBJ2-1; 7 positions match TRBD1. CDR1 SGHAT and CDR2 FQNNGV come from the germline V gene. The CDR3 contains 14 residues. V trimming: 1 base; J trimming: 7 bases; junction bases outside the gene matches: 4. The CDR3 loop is CASSLGGQKNEQFF. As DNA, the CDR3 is TGTGCCAGCAGCTTAGGGGGACAGAAAAATGAGCAGTTCTTC.

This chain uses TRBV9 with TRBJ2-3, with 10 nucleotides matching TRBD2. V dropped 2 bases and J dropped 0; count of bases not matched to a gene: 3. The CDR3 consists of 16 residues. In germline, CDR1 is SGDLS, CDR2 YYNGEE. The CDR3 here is CASSVLLAGSTDTQYF. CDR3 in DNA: TGTGCCAGCAGCGTTTTACTAGCGGGGAGCACAGATACGCAGTATTTT.